This note documents a single TCR beta chain sequence. Its antigen is undetermined. Trimming pared 1 base from V and 0 bases from J, leaving 11 bases between. The CDR3 has 16 amino acids. CDR1 is SGHTA and CDR2 is FQGNSA in the germline V gene. This PCR relied on a set of 60 Vbeta primers and 13 Jbeta primers. In the original workflow: Roughly 11 million of the roughly 80 million unique TCR beta chains counted in a later analysis were shared. Data came from immunoSEQ multiplex PCR; TCRdb stores just in-frame clones and leaves some out. The V and J calls and clone size are taken from that table; D and trimming were inferred from the DNA. Among about 150,000 clones, 80% were seen once, and the ten largest hold approximately 5.6%. This sample stems from a study of cytomegalovirus exposure and HLA in healthy donors. Study-wide points: Exclusion applied to some V segments, including TRBV6-2 and TRBV6-3, as they were indistinguishable. Many donors shared some public TCRs, even though most TCR sequences were rare. It was reported in a later analysis that an Asian-associated ancestry cluster showed fewer N-insertions than the roughly 710-donor mean.

The clonotype was recovered from a woman in her 40s in good health and CMV-seropositive. V and J are TRBV7-2 and TRBJ2-3, with D perhaps TRBD2 (6 bases). The sequenced sample consisted of PBMCs. CDR3 residues: CASSLGAGFSTDTQYF. The DNA of the CDR3 is TGTGCCAGCAGCTTAGGGGCGGGGTTCAGCACAGATACGCAGTATTTT.